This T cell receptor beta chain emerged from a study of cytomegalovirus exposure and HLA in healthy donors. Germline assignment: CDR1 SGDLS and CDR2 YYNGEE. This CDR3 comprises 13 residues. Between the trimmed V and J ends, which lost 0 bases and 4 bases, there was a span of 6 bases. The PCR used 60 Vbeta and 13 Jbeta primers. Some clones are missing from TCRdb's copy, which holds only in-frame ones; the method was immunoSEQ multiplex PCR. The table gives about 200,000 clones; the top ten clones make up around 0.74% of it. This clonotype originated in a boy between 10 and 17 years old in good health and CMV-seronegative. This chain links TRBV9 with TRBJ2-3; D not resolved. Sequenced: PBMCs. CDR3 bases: TGTGCCAGCAGCGTAGTGAGTTCAGATACGCAGTATTTT. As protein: CASSVVSSDTQYF.